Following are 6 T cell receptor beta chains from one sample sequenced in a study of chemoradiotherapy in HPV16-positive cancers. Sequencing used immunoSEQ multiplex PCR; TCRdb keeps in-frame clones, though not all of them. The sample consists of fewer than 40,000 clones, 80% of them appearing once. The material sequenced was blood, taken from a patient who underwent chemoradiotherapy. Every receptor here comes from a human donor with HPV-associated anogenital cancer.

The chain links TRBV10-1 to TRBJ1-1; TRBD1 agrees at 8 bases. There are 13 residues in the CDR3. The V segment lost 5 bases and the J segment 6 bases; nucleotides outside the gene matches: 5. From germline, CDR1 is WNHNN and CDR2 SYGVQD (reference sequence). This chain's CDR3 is CASSRGQESEAFF. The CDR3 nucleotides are TGCGCCAGCAGTCGGGGACAGGAGTCTGAAGCTTTCTTT.

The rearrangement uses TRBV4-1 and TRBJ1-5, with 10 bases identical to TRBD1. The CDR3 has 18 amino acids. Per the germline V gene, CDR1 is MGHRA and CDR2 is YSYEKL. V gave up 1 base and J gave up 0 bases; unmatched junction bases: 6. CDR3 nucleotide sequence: TGCGCCAGCAGCCAAGGGACAGGGGGGATCAATAGCAATCAGCCCCAGCATTTT. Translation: CASSQGTGGINSNQPQHF.

CDR3 nucleotide sequence: TGTGCCAGCAGCTTGCGGGCAAGCACAGATACGCAGTATTTT. Protein sequence: CASSLRASTDTQYF. V and J are TRBV7-8 and TRBJ2-3; tentatively, D is TRBD2 (5 bases). The V end lost 3 bases, the J end lost 0 bases, and 7 bases lay between the germline ends. CDR1 is SGHVS and CDR2 is FQNEAQ in the germline V gene. This CDR3 contains 14 residues. The full variable domain, with the rest looked up from reference TRBV7-8 and TRBJ2-3, is GAGVSQSPRYKVAKRGQDVALRCDPISGHVSLFWYQQALGQGPEFLTYFQNEAQLDKSGLPSDRFFAERPEGSVSTLKIQRTQQEDSAVYLCASSLRASTDTQYFGPGTRLTVL.

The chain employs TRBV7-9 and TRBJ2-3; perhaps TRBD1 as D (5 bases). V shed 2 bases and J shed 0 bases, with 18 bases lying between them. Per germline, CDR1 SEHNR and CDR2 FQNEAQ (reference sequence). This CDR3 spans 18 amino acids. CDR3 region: CASSLPLRQRASTDTQYF. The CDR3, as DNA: TGTGCCAGCAGCTTACCACTTAGACAGCGTGCTAGCACAGATACGCAGTATTTT. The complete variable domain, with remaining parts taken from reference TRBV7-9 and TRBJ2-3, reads DTGVSQNPRHKITKRGQNVTFRCDPISEHNRLYWYRQTLGQGPEFLTYFQNEAQLEKSRLLSDRFSAERPKGSFSTLEIQRTEQGDSAMYLCASSLPLRQRASTDTQYFGPGTRLTVL.

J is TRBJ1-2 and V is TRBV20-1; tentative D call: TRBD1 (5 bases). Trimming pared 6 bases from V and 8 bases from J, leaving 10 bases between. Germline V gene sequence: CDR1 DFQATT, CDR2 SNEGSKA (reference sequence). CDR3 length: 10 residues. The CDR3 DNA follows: TGCAGTGCGGGCAGGGACGGCTACACCTTC. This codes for CSAGRDGYTF.

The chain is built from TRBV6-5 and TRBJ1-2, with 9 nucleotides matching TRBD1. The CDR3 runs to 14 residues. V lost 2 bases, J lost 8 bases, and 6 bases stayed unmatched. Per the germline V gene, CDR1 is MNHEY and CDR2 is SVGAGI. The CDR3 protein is CASSYAGQGMGYTF. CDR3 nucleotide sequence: TGTGCCAGCAGTTACGCGGGACAGGGTATGGGCTACACCTTC.